A selection of T cell receptor beta chains follows, all from one sample in a study of shared clonotypes between healthy human individuals. Sequencing used immunoSEQ multiplex PCR; TCRdb keeps in-frame clones, though not all of them. Of around 700,000 clones detected, around 72% appear once; the ten largest clones hold 1.5% to 2%. The sample was memory CD4+ T cells sorted from blood. Receptor source: a woman between 25 and 40 years old in good health. CDR3s include the opening cysteine and the closing phenylalanine or tryptophan. A D gene is named only where the DNA matches it firmly. Size values are once, few and many counts, or a class for expanded clones, and some rows have none.

d_call: TRBD2
cdr3_length: 19
j_call: TRBJ2-5
v_call: TRBV11-1
clone_size: once
cdr3_aa: CASSTPGTSRRGPSETQYF
cdr3_nt: TGTGCCAGCAGCACGCCCGGGACTAGCAGGAGGGGACCGTCGGAGACCCAGTACTTC

d_call: TRBD2
cdr3_length: 14
j_call: TRBJ2-7
v_call: TRBV19
clone_size: .
cdr3_aa: CASSSTSGAYEQYF
cdr3_nt: TGTGCCAGTAGTAGTACTAGCGGAGCCTACGAGCAGTACTTC

d_call: .
cdr3_length: 13
j_call: TRBJ2-7
v_call: TRBV7-9
clone_size: .
cdr3_aa: CASSLQGYGEQYF
cdr3_nt: TGTGCCAGCAGCTTGCAGGGGTACGGCGAGCAGTACTTC

d_call: TRBD2
cdr3_length: 15
j_call: TRBJ2-1
v_call: TRBV27
clone_size: .
cdr3_aa: CASSLSAGDGSEQFF
cdr3_nt: TGTGCCAGCAGTTTGTCTGCGGGAGACGGGAGTGAGCAGTTCTTC

d_call: .
cdr3_length: 15
j_call: TRBJ1-3
v_call: TRBV11-2
clone_size: .
cdr3_aa: CASSSMRRSGNTIYF
cdr3_nt: TGTGCCAGCAGCTCCATGAGAAGGTCTGGAAACACCATATATTTT

d_call: TRBD1
cdr3_length: 14
j_call: TRBJ2-5
v_call: TRBV11-1
clone_size: .
cdr3_aa: CASSAGQGRETQYF
cdr3_nt: TGTGCCAGCAGCGCGGGACAGGGACGGGAGACCCAGTACTTC

d_call: .
cdr3_length: 12
j_call: TRBJ1-2
v_call: TRBV29-1
clone_size: many
cdr3_aa: CSVEDLPYGYTF
cdr3_nt: TGCAGCGTTGAAGATCTACCGTATGGCTACACCTTC

d_call: .
cdr3_length: 14
j_call: TRBJ2-1
v_call: TRBV7-9
clone_size: .
cdr3_aa: CASSLVDFYNEQFF
cdr3_nt: TGTGCCAGCAGCTTAGTGGATTTCTACAATGAGCAGTTCTTC

d_call: TRBD2
cdr3_length: 14
j_call: TRBJ2-2
v_call: TRBV25-1
clone_size: many
cdr3_aa: CATGGLGNTGELFF
cdr3_nt: TGTGCTACGGGAGGTCTAGGGAACACCGGGGAGCTGTTTTTT

d_call: TRBD1
cdr3_length: 13
j_call: TRBJ2-7
v_call: TRBV27
clone_size: .
cdr3_aa: CASSRQGASEQYF
cdr3_nt: TGTGCCAGCAGTCGTCAGGGGGCAAGCGAGCAGTACTTC

d_call: .
cdr3_length: 15
j_call: TRBJ1-4
v_call: TRBV6-5
clone_size: .
cdr3_aa: CASSQLGATNEKLFF
cdr3_nt: TGTGCCAGCAGTCAGCTAGGAGCAACTAATGAAAAACTGTTTTTT

d_call: .
cdr3_length: 12
j_call: TRBJ2-5
v_call: TRBV11-2
clone_size: .
cdr3_aa: CASSSRQETQYF
cdr3_nt: TGTGCCAGCAGCTCGAGGCAAGAGACCCAGTACTTC

d_call: TRBD2
cdr3_length: 15
j_call: TRBJ2-1
v_call: TRBV5-1
clone_size: few
cdr3_aa: CASSLSSGGYNEQFF
cdr3_nt: TGCGCCAGCAGCTTATCCAGCGGGGGATACAATGAGCAGTTCTTC

d_call: .
cdr3_length: 17
j_call: TRBJ1-2
v_call: TRBV6-1
clone_size: .
cdr3_aa: CASSDHTGQQTNYGYTF
cdr3_nt: TGTGCCAGCAGTGATCACACCGGACAGCAAACTAACTATGGCTACACCTTC

d_call: .
cdr3_length: 10
j_call: TRBJ2-7
v_call: TRBV29-1
clone_size: .
cdr3_aa: CSVADYEQYF
cdr3_nt: TGCAGCGTTGCTGACTACGAGCAGTACTTC

d_call: TRBD1
cdr3_length: 18
j_call: TRBJ1-1
v_call: TRBV5-4
clone_size: few
cdr3_aa: CASSVSWTGVATNTEAFF
cdr3_nt: TGTGCCAGCAGCGTATCCTGGACAGGGGTTGCTACGAACACTGAAGCTTTCTTT

d_call: TRBD2
cdr3_length: 13
j_call: TRBJ2-7
v_call: TRBV9
clone_size: .
cdr3_aa: CANQRECSPEQYF
cdr3_nt: TGTGCCAACCAGCGGGAGTGTAGCCCCGAGCAGTACTTC

d_call: TRBD2
cdr3_length: 16
j_call: TRBJ2-1
v_call: TRBV5-1
clone_size: many
cdr3_aa: CASSLNQRGRVNEQFF
cdr3_nt: TGCGCCAGCAGCTTGAACCAGCGCGGGAGGGTTAATGAGCAGTTCTTC

d_call: .
cdr3_length: 16
j_call: TRBJ2-3
v_call: TRBV15
clone_size: .
cdr3_aa: CATSRGEEIGADTQYF
cdr3_nt: TGTGCCACCAGCAGAGGGGAGGAGATCGGGGCAGATACGCAGTATTTT

d_call: .
cdr3_length: 14
j_call: TRBJ2-7
v_call: TRBV7-9
clone_size: .
cdr3_aa: CASSSVGGSYEQYF
cdr3_nt: TGTGCCAGCAGCTCAGTGGGAGGCTCCTACGAGCAGTACTTC

d_call: TRBD1
cdr3_length: 15
j_call: TRBJ1-1
v_call: TRBV7-2
clone_size: .
cdr3_aa: CASSYWTGGYPEAFF
cdr3_nt: TGTGCCAGCAGCTATTGGACAGGAGGCTATCCTGAAGCTTTCTTT

d_call: TRBD1
cdr3_length: 15
j_call: TRBJ2-1
v_call: TRBV5-1
clone_size: few
cdr3_aa: CASSRDSASYNEQFF
cdr3_nt: TGCGCCAGCAGCCGGGACAGTGCTTCCTACAATGAGCAGTTCTTC

d_call: .
cdr3_length: 13
j_call: TRBJ2-7
v_call: TRBV9
clone_size: .
cdr3_aa: CASSVAPSYEQYF
cdr3_nt: TGTGCCAGCAGCGTAGCCCCCAGCTACGAGCAGTACTTC

d_call: TRBD1
cdr3_length: 16
j_call: TRBJ1-2
v_call: TRBV11-2
clone_size: once
cdr3_aa: CASSRSRQGHNYGYTF
cdr3_nt: TGTGCCAGCAGCCGCAGCCGACAGGGCCATAACTATGGCTACACCTTC

d_call: .
cdr3_length: 15
j_call: TRBJ2-6
v_call: TRBV2
clone_size: .
cdr3_aa: CASSAAFSGANVLTF
cdr3_nt: TGTGCCAGCAGCGCCGCTTTCTCTGGGGCCAACGTCCTGACTTTC

d_call: TRBD1
cdr3_length: 14
j_call: TRBJ1-1
v_call: TRBV28
clone_size: .
cdr3_aa: CASRIGQGSTEAFF
cdr3_nt: TGTGCCAGCAGAATCGGACAGGGGAGCACTGAAGCTTTCTTT

d_call: .
cdr3_length: 13
j_call: TRBJ1-1
v_call: TRBV9
clone_size: .
cdr3_aa: CASSVDLNTEAFF
cdr3_nt: TGTGCCAGCAGCGTAGACTTGAACACTGAAGCTTTCTTT

d_call: .
cdr3_length: 13
j_call: TRBJ1-1
v_call: TRBV27
clone_size: .
cdr3_aa: CASRREQNTEAFF
cdr3_nt: TGTGCCAGCAGACGGGAGCAGAACACTGAAGCTTTCTTT

d_call: .
cdr3_length: 13
j_call: TRBJ1-5
v_call: TRBV11-2
clone_size: .
cdr3_aa: CASSPTRFQPQHF
cdr3_nt: TGTGCCAGCAGCCCCACCCGTTTTCAGCCCCAGCATTTT

d_call: .
cdr3_length: 14
j_call: TRBJ1-6
v_call: TRBV30
clone_size: .
cdr3_aa: CAWLGGGSGSPLHF
cdr3_nt: TGTGCCTGGCTCGGGGGGGGCTCTGGTTCACCCCTCCACTTT

d_call: .
cdr3_length: 15
j_call: TRBJ1-1
v_call: TRBV14
clone_size: .
cdr3_aa: CASSVGFPRNTEAFF
cdr3_nt: TGTGCCAGCAGCGTAGGGTTCCCCCGCAACACTGAAGCTTTCTTT

d_call: .
cdr3_length: 15
j_call: TRBJ1-5
v_call: TRBV4-1
clone_size: many
cdr3_aa: CASSQDPTASLPQHF
cdr3_nt: TGCGCCAGCAGCCAAGATCCGACTGCCTCCCTTCCCCAGCATTTT

d_call: .
cdr3_length: 14
j_call: TRBJ1-2
v_call: TRBV15
clone_size: .
cdr3_aa: CATSSLSGNYGYTF
cdr3_nt: TGTGCCACCAGCAGCCTTAGTGGCAACTATGGCTACACCTTC

d_call: .
cdr3_length: 12
j_call: TRBJ2-1
v_call: TRBV5-1
clone_size: .
cdr3_aa: CASSVTQYEQFF
cdr3_nt: TGCGCCAGCAGCGTTACTCAGTATGAGCAGTTCTTC

d_call: .
cdr3_length: 13
j_call: TRBJ1-5
v_call: TRBV7-9
clone_size: .
cdr3_aa: CASSRDIGQPQHF
cdr3_nt: TGTGCCAGCAGCCGGGACATCGGGCAGCCCCAGCATTTT

d_call: .
cdr3_length: 15
j_call: TRBJ1-1
v_call: TRBV7-5
clone_size: .
cdr3_aa: CVRSFKPHTDTEAFF
cdr3_nt: TGTGTCAGAAGCTTCAAACCCCATACGGACACTGAAGCTTTCTTT

d_call: .
cdr3_length: 15
j_call: TRBJ2-1
v_call: TRBV18
clone_size: .
cdr3_aa: CASSPPLSSYNEQFF
cdr3_nt: TGTGCCAGCTCACCACCGTTAAGCTCCTACAATGAGCAGTTCTTC

d_call: .
cdr3_length: 18
j_call: TRBJ2-7
v_call: TRBV28
clone_size: .
cdr3_aa: CASSSLLGRGRLYGEQYF
cdr3_nt: TGTGCCAGCAGTTCCCTCCTGGGACGAGGTCGTTTGTATGGAGAGCAGTACTTC

d_call: TRBD2
cdr3_length: 14
j_call: TRBJ2-5
v_call: TRBV9
clone_size: .
cdr3_aa: CASSVGGGRETQYF
cdr3_nt: TGTGCCAGCAGCGTAGGGGGAGGGCGTGAGACCCAGTACTTC

d_call: .
cdr3_length: 13
j_call: TRBJ1-1
v_call: TRBV2
clone_size: .
cdr3_aa: CASNDRGEAEAFF
cdr3_nt: TGTGCCAGCAATGATCGGGGCGAGGCTGAAGCTTTCTTT

d_call: TRBD2
cdr3_length: 15
j_call: TRBJ2-1
v_call: TRBV6-5
clone_size: .
cdr3_aa: CASSFGLAVNNEQFF
cdr3_nt: TGTGCCAGCAGTTTCGGACTAGCGGTGAACAATGAGCAGTTCTTC

d_call: TRBD2
cdr3_length: 16
j_call: TRBJ2-7
v_call: TRBV2
clone_size: few
cdr3_aa: CASRPGVAGGPGEQYF
cdr3_nt: TGTGCCAGCAGGCCGGGGGTGGCGGGAGGCCCGGGGGAGCAGTACTTC

d_call: TRBD1
cdr3_length: 10
j_call: TRBJ1-1
v_call: TRBV20-1
clone_size: few
cdr3_aa: CSAGDRAAFF
cdr3_nt: TGCAGTGCAGGGGACAGGGCAGCTTTCTTT